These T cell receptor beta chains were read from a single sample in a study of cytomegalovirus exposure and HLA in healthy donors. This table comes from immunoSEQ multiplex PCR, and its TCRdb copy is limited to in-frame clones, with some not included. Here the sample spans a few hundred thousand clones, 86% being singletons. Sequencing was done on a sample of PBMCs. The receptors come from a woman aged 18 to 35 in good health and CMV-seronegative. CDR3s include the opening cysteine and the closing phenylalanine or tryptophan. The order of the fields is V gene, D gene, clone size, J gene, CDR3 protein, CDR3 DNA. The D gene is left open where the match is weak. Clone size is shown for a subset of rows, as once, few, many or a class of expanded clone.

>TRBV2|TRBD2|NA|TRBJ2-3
CADGTSGDTQYF
TGTGCCGACGGAACTAGCGGAGATACGCAGTATTTT
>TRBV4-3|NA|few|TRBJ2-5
CASSQGVADNQETQYF
TGCGCCAGCAGCCAAGGTGTAGCGGACAACCAAGAGACCCAGTACTTC
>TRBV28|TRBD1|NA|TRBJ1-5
CASSLPDRVSNQPQHF
TGTGCCAGCAGTTTACCCGACAGGGTTAGCAATCAGCCCCAGCATTTT
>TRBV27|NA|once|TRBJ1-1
CASSLEGITEAFF
TGTGCCAGCAGTTTGGAGGGTATCACTGAAGCTTTCTTT
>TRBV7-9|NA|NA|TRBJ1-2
CATIRGAYGYTF
TGTGCCACAATCCGGGGGGCCTATGGCTACACCTTC
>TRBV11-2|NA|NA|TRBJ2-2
CASSRREAGELFF
TGTGCCAGCTCTCGGAGGGAAGCCGGGGAGCTGTTTTTT
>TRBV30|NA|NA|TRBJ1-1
CAWSKGGGTEAFF
TGTGCCTGGAGCAAAGGTGGGGGGACTGAAGCTTTCTTT
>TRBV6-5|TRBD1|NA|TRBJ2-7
CASSYAGQGIEQYF
TGTGCCAGCAGTTACGCGGGACAGGGGATCGAGCAGTACTTC
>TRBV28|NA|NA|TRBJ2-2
CASSFSTGELFF
TGTGCCAGCAGTTTCTCCACCGGGGAGCTGTTTTTT
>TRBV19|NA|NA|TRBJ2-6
CASTPMSSGANVLTF
TGTGCCAGTACCCCCATGAGCTCTGGGGCCAACGTCCTGACTTTC
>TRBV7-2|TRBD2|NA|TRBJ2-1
CASSPTRGLEGFF
TGTGCCAGCAGCCCCACCCGCGGACTAGAAGGGTTCTTC
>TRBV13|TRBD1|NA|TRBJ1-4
CASSNWTGGNEKLFF
TGTGCCAGCAGCAACTGGACAGGGGGCAATGAAAAACTGTTTTTT
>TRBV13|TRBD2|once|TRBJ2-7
CASSLGGLAGEQYF
TGTGCCAGCAGCTTAGGGGGACTAGCGGGCGAGCAGTACTTC
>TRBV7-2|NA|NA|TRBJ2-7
CASSSTMSYEQYF
TGTGCCAGCAGCTCAACTATGTCCTACGAGCAGTACTTC
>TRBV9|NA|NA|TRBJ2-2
CASSAPRGSSTGELFF
TGTGCCAGCAGCGCTCCGAGGGGGTCGAGCACCGGGGAGCTGTTTTTT
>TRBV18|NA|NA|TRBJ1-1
CASSPSTALTEAFF
TGTGCCAGCTCACCATCGACAGCCCTGACTGAAGCTTTCTTT
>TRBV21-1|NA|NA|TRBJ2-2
CASSKRPGLAHTGELFF
TGTGCCAGCAGCAAACGTCCGGGACTAGCACACACCGGGGAGCTGTTTTTT
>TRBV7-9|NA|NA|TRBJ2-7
CASSFSAREEQYF
TGTGCCAGCAGCTTCAGCGCCAGAGAGGAGCAGTACTTC
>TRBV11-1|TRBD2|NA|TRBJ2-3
CASSLEGGRAGTQYF
TGTGCCAGCAGCTTAGAAGGCGGGAGGGCCGGAACGCAGTATTTT
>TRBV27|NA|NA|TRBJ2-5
CASSLNGDFQETQYF
TGTGCCAGCAGTCTCAACGGGGACTTCCAAGAGACCCAGTACTTC
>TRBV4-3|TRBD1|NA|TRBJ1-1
CASSQGTGIGTEAFF
TGCGCCAGCAGCCAAGGGACAGGGATTGGTACTGAAGCTTTCTTT
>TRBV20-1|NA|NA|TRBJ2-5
CTGRYQETQYF
TGCACTGGCAGATACCAGGAGACCCAGTACTTC
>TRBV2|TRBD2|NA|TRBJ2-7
CASSGPSGRAVKEQYF
TGTGCCAGCAGTGGGCCTAGCGGGAGGGCCGTTAAAGAGCAGTACTTC
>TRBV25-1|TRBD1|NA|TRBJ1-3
CASSEGVRGLGNTIYF
TGTGCCAGCAGTGAAGGGGTCAGGGGGCTTGGAAACACCATATATTTT
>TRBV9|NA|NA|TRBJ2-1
CASSVGTIGNEQFF
TGTGCCAGCAGCGTGGGGACAATAGGAAATGAGCAGTTCTTC
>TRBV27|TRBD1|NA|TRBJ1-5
CASSLVARQGDNQPQHF
TGTGCCAGCAGTTTAGTAGCCCGACAGGGGGACAATCAGCCCCAGCATTTT
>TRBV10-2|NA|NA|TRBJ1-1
CASTDSLNTEAFF
TGCGCCAGCACGGACAGTTTGAACACTGAAGCTTTCTTT
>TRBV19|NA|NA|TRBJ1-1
CASNHRENTEAFF
TGTGCCAGTAACCATAGAGAGAACACTGAAGCTTTCTTT
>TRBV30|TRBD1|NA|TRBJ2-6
CAWSRGTGVFGANVLTF
TGTGCCTGGAGTAGGGGGACAGGGGTGTTTGGGGCCAACGTCCTGACTTTC
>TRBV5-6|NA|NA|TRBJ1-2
CASSLMGGGYTF
TGTGCCAGCAGCTTGATGGGCGGGGGCTACACCTTC
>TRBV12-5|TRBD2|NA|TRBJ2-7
CASGQGVAGVHEQYF
TGTGCTAGTGGGCAGGGAGTAGCGGGAGTACACGAGCAGTACTTC
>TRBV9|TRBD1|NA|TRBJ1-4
CASSVGTAGEKLFF
TGTGCCAGCAGCGTCGGGACAGCGGGTGAAAAACTGTTTTTT
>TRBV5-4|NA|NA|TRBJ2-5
CASSLIEETQYF
TGTGCCAGCAGCTTGATAGAAGAGACCCAGTACTTC
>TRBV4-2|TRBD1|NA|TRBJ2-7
CASSQLSGTGDYFSYEQYF
TGTGCCAGCAGCCAGCTGAGTGGGACAGGGGACTATTTCTCCTACGAGCAGTACTTC
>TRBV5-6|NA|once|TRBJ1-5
CASSLTGVSNQPQHF
TGTGCCAGCAGCTTGACGGGGGTTAGCAATCAGCCCCAGCATTTT